The 6 T cell receptor beta chains below all came from one sample that was sequenced in a study of immune evolution from preneoplasia to lung adenocarcinoma. Libraries were prepared by immunoSEQ multiplex PCR; TCRdb keeps only in-frame clonotypes and omits some of them. The data hold a few thousand clones, with roughly 80% observed a single time. The sequenced material came from FFPE adjacent normal lung tissue. These receptors were collected from an older person with lung adenocarcinoma.

This chain connects TRBV30 to TRBJ1-5; D remains ambiguous. The CDR3 runs to 13 residues. Germline lookup yields CDR1 GTSNPN and CDR2 SVGIG (reference sequence). The V gene lost 5 bases and the J gene lost 7 bases, with 15 bases spanning the gap. This chain's CDR3 is CAWGKVVGQPQHF. For the CDR3, the DNA is TGTGCCTGGGGAAAGGTTGTCGGGCAGCCCCAGCATTTT.

In its sample, this clone was seen a few times. This chain connects TRBV9 to TRBJ2-1; 9 bases map to TRBD1. J lost 5 bases, V lost 0 bases, and 15 bases had no gene match. The CDR3 is made up of 19 amino acids. The germline V gene has CDR1 SGDLS and CDR2 YYNGEE. CDR3 amino acids: CASSVAFPAGDRVNNEQFF. The CDR3 nucleotides are TGTGCCAGCAGCGTAGCTTTTCCCGCCGGGGACAGGGTGAACAATGAGCAGTTCTTC.

This chain links TRBV5-4 with TRBJ1-2; TRBD1 aligns across 11 bases. Germline V CDR1 and CDR2: SGHNT, YYREEE (reference sequence). The CDR3 is 15 residues long. Unmatched junction bases numbered 10, after V lost 4 bases and J lost 8 bases. The CDR3 DNA follows: TGTGCCAGCAGCCCAAGGACAGGGGGCGATCACGGCTACACCTTC. Translation: CASSPRTGGDHGYTF.

This chain uses TRBV27 with TRBJ1-2; 9 bases are shared with TRBD1. J was trimmed by 3 bases and V by 6 bases; bases with no gene match: 11. CDR1 is MNHEY and CDR2 is SMNVEV in the germline V gene (reference sequence). This CDR3 contains 16 residues. This CDR3 reads CASSKGGTGYYYGYTF. As DNA, the CDR3 is TGTGCCAGCAGCAAGGGCGGGACAGGGTACTACTATGGCTACACCTTC.

This clone was seen just once. This sequence joins TRBV18 and TRBJ2-3; D gene uncertain. The CDR3 has 13 residues. V was shortened by 3 bases and J by 1 base, with 5 bases between the two germline ends. Germline CDR1 KGHSH, CDR2 LQKENI. CDR3 residues: CASSPRGTDTQYF. The CDR3 DNA is TGTGCCAGCTCACCTAGGGGCACAGATACGCAGTATTTT.

This clone was counted between two and nine times. The chain couples TRBV11-2 to TRBJ1-1; D is perhaps TRBD1 (6 bases). V lost 5 bases and J lost 1, with 11 bases in between. Germline V lookup: CDR1 SGHAT, CDR2 FQNNGV. The CDR3 loop spans 14 amino acids. The CDR3 nucleotides read TGTGCCAGCAGCAAATCGACAGGGAACACTGAAGCTTTCTTT. This sequence encodes CASSKSTGNTEAFF.